This T cell receptor (beta chain) was sequenced during a study of blood T cell repertoires in COVID-19. Study processing details: Reference gene primer amplification gave estimated nucleated cell counts. This table comes from immunoSEQ multiplex PCR, and its TCRdb copy is limited to in-frame clones, with some not included. Clonal size and the V and J genes are those of that table, whereas D and trimming came from the DNA. This table has a few hundred thousand clones, 89% appearing once. CDR1 is SNHLY, CDR2 FYNNEI, per germline. The CDR3 has 14 residues. Between the trimmed V and J ends, which lost 6 bases and 9 bases, there was a span of 21 bases.

This sequence originates from a woman aged 45-59 years who had been exposed to COVID-19. The sample was PBMCs or T cells enriched from blood (not recorded which). The rearrangement joins TRBV2 to TRBJ2-7, with TRBD1 as a possible D gene (6 bases). CDR3: CASREDRYDVVQYF. In DNA, the CDR3 is TGTGCCAGCAGGGAGGACAGATATGACGTCGTGCAGTACTTC.